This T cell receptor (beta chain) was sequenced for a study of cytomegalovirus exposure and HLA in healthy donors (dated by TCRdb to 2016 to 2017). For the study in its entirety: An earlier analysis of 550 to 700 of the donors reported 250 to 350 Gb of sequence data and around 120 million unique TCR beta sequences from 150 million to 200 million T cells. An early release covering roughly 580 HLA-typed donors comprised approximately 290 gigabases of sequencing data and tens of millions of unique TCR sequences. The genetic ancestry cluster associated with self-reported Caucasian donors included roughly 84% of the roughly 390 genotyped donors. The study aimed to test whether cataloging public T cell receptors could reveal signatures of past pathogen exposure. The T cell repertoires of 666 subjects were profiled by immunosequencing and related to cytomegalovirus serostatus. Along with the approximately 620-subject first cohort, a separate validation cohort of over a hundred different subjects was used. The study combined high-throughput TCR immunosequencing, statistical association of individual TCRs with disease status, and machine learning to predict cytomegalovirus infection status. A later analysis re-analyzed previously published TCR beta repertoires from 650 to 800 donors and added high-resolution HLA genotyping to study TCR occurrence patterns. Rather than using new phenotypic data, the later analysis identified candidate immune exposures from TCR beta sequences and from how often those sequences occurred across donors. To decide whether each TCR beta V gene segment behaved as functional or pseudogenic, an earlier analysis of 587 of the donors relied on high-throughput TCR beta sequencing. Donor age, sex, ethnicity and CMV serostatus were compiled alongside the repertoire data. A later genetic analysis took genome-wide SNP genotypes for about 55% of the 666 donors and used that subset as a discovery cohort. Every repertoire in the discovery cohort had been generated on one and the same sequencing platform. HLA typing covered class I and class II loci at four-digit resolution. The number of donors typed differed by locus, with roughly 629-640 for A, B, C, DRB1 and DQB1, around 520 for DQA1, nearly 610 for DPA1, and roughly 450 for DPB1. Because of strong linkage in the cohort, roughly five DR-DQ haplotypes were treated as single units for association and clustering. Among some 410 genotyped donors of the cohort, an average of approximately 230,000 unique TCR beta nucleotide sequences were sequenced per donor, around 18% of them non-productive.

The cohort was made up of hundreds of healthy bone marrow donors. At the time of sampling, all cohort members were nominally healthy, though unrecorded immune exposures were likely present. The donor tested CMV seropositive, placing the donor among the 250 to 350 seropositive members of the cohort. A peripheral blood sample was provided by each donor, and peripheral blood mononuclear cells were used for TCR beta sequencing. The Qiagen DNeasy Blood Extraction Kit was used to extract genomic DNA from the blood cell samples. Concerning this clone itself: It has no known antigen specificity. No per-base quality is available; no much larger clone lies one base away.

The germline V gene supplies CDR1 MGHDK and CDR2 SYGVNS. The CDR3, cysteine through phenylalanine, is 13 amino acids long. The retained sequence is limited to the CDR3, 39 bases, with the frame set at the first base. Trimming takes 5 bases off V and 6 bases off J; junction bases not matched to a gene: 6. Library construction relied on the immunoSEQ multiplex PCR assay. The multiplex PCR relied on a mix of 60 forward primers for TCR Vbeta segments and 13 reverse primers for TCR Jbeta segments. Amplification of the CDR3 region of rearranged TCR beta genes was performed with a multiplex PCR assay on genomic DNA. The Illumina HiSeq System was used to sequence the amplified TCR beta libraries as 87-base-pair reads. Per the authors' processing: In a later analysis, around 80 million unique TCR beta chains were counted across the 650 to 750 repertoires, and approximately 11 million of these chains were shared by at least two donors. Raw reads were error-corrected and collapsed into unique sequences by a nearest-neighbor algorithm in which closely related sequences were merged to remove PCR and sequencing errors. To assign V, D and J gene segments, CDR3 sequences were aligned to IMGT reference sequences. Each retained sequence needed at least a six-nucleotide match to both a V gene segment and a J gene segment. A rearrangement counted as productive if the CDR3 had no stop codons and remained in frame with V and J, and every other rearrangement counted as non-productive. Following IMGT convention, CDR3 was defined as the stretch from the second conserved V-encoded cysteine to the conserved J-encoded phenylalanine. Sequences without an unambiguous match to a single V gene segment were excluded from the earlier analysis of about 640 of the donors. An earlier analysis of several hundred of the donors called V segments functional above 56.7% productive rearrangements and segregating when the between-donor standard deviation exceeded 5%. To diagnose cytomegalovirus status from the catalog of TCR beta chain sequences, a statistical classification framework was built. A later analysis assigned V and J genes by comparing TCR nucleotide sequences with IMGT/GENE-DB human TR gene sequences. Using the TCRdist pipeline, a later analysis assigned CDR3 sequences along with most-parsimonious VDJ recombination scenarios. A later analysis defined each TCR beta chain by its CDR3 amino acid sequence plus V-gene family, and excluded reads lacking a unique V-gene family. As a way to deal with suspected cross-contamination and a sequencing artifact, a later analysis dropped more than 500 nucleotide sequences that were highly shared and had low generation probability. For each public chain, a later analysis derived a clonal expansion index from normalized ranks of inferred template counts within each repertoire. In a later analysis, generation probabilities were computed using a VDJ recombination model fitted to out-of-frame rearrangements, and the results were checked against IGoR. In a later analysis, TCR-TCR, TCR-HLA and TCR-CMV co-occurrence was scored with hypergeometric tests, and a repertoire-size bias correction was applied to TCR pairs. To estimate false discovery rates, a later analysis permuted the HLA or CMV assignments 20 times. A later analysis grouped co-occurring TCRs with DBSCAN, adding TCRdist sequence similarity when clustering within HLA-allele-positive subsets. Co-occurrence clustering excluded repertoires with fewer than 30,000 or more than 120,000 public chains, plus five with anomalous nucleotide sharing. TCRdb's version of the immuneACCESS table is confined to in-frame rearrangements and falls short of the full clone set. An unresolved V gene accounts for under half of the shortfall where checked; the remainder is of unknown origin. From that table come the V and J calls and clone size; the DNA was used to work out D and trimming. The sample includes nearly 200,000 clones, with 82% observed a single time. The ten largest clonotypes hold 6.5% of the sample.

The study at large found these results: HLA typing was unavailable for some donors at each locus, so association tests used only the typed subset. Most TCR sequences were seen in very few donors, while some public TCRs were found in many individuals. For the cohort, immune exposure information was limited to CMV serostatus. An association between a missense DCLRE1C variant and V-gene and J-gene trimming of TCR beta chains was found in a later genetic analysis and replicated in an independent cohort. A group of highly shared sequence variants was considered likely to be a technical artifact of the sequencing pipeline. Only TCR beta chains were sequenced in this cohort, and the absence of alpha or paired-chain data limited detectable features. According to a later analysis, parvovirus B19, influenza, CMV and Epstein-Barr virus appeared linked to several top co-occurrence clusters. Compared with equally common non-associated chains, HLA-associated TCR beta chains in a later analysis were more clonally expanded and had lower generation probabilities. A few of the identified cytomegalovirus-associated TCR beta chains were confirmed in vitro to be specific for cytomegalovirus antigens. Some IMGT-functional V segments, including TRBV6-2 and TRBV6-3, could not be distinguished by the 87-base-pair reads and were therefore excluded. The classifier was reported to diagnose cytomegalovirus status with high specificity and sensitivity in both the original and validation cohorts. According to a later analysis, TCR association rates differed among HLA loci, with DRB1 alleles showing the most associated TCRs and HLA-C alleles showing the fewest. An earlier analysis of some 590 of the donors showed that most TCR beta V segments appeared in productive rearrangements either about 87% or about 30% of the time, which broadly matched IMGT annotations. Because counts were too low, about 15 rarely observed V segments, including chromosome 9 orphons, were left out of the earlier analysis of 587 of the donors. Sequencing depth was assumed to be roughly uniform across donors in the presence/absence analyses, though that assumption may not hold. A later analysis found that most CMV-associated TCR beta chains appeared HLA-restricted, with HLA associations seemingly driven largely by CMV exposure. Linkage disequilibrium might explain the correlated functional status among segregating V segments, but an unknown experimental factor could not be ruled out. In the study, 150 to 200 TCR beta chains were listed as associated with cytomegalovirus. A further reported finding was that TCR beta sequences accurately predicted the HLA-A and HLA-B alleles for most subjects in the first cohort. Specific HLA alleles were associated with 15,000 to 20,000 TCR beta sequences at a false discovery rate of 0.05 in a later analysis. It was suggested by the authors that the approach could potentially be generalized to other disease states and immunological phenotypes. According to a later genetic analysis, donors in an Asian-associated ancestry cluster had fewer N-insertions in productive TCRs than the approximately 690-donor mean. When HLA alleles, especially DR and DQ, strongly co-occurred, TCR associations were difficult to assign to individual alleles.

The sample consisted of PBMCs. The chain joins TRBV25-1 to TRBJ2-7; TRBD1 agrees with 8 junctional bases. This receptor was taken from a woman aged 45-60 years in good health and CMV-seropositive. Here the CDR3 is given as CASSQAGGREQYF. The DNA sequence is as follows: TGTGCCAGCAGTCAGGCAGGGGGCCGCGAGCAGTACTTC.